This T cell receptor beta chain stems from a study of technical replicates of blood from a few donors. Here immunoSEQ multiplex PCR was the method, and the copy in TCRdb shows in-frame clones only, minus some. The table shows just under 85,000 clones, with around 94% occurring only once. Germline V lookup: CDR1 SGHNT, CDR2 YENEEA. The V and J ends lost 5 bases and 5 bases, in that order; junction bases with no gene match: 8. This CDR3 region has 15 residues. Sequenced sample: T cells isolated from PBMCs. The sequence derives from a human donor in good health. The V call is TRBV11-3, the J call TRBJ2-7; 11 bases agree with TRBD1. CDR3 bases: TGTGCCAGCAGCCCGTTGGACAGGGGGCGGAACGAGCAGTACTTC. Its translation is CASSPLDRGRNEQYF.